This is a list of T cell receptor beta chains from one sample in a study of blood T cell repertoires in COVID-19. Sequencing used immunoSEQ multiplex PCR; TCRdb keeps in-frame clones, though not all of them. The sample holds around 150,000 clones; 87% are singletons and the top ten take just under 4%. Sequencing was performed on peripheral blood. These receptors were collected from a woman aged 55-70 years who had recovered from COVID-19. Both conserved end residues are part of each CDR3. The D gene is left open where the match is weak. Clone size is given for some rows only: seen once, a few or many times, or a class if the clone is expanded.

CDR3: CASSLMDRAGEQYF; D: TRBD1; size: -; V: TRBV28; length: 14
CDR3: CAIGERRGYTF; D: -; size: once; V: TRBV28; length: 11
CDR3: CASSDRSNNQPQHF; D: -; size: -; V: TRBV2; length: 14
CDR3: CASRRLGTSGGANEQFF; D: TRBD2; size: -; V: TRBV4-2; length: 17
CDR3: CASSGLAGLQETQYF; D: TRBD2; size: -; V: TRBV9; length: 15
CDR3: CASSLSSFQETQYF; D: -; size: -; V: TRBV7-6; length: 14
CDR3: CASSLLDRVDTEAFF; D: TRBD1; size: once; V: TRBV11-1; length: 15
CDR3: CASNGADRSTGELFF; D: -; size: -; V: TRBV2; length: 15
CDR3: CASSTYLDRDGYTF; D: -; size: -; V: TRBV27; length: 14
CDR3: CASRRTIAETQYF; D: -; size: -; V: TRBV19; length: 13
CDR3: CASSLGAGVNEKLFF; D: -; size: -; V: TRBV7-9; length: 15
CDR3: CASSYGWAGQNTEAFF; D: -; size: -; V: TRBV6-6; length: 16